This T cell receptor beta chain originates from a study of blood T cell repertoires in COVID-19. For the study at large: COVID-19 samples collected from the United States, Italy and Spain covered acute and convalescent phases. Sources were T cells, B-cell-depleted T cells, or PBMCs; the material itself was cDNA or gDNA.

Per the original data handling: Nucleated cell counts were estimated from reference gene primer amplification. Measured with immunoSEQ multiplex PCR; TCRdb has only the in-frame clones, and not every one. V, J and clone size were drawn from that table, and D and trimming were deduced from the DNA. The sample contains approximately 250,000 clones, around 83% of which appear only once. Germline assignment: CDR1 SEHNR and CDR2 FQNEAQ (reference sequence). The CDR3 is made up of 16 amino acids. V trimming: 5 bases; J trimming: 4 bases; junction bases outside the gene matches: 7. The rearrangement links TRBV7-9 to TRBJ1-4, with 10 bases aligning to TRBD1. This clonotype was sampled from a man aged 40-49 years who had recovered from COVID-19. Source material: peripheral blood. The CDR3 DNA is TGTGCCAGCAGCACGACAGGGGGCGTTGGTAATGAAAAACTGTTTTTT. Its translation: CASSTTGGVGNEKLFF.